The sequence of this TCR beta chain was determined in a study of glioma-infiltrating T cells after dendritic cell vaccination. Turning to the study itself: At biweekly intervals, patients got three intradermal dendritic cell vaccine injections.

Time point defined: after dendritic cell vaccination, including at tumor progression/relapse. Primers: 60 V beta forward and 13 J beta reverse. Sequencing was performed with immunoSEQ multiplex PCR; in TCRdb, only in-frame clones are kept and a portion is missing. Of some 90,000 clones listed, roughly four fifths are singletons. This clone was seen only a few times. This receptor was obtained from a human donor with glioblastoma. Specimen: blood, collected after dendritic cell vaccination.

CDR3 sequence reads: CASSRSGGYSYEQYF. The CDR3, as DNA: TGTGCCAGCAGTCGCAGCGGGGGGTACTCCTACGAGCAGTACTTC. V and J are TRBV5-4 and TRBJ2-7; 9 bases fit TRBD2. Losses at the gene ends were 5 bases for V and 0 bases for J; bases not matched to a gene: 6. There are 15 residues in the CDR3. Germline V lookup: CDR1 SGHNT, CDR2 YYREEE (reference sequence). Supplemented by reference TRBV5-4 and TRBJ2-7, the full variable domain reads ETGVTQSPTHLIKTRGQQVTLRCSSQSGHNTVSWYQQALGQGPQFIFQYYREEENGRGNFPPRFSGLQFPNYSSELNVNALELDDSALYLCASSRSGGYSYEQYFGPGTRLTVT.